The 32 T cell receptor beta chains below were found in one sample sequenced in a study of Ad26.COV2.S vaccination and SARS-CoV-2 variants. Treatment specified: around 19 received Ad26.COV2.S at low or high dose, single or two shots; about 5 received placebo; per-sample allocation not given. It was on day 63 after the first vaccine or placebo injection that samples were taken. Produced via immunoSEQ multiplex PCR; TCRdb's table is partial and in-frame only. The repertoire holds fewer than 500,000 clones, with 85% to 90% as singletons. Here the sequenced sample was peripheral blood, taken in a trial of Ad26.COV2.S vaccine versus placebo. All receptors come from a person between 18 and 65 years old who received the Ad26.COV2.S COVID-19 vaccine or a placebo.

The chain recombines TRBV4-2 with TRBJ1-5, with 9 bases lining up with TRBD1. Germline V CDR1 and CDR2: LGHNA, YNFKEQ. V was clipped by 0 bases and J by 0 bases; unmatched bases: 3. This CDR3 comprises 17 residues. CDR3 DNA sequence: TGTGCCAGCAGCCAAGAACGGACAGGGGATAGCAATCAGCCCCAGCATTTT. It encodes CASSQERTGDSNQPQHF.

The chain joins TRBV12-1 to TRBJ2-5; the table's D call, TRBD1, was not checked against the DNA. TRBV12-1 is termed a pseudogene. This CDR3 spans 15 amino acids. CDR3: CASSGWWTGKETQYF. As DNA, the CDR3 is TGTGCCAGCAGCGGTTGGTGGACAGGGAAAGAGACCCAGTACTTC.

Worth noting for this clone: One end of the junction fails to match germline, which may point to a read error. V gene TRBV5-4 combines with J gene TRBJ2-2; D gene unclear. CDR1 and CDR2 from the germline V gene are SGHNT and YYREEE (reference sequence). The CDR3 runs 13 residues. The CDR3: CASSLSNSGELFF. The CDR3 DNA is TGTGCCAGCAGCTTGTCGAACTCCGGGGAGCTGTTTTTT. The full variable domain, rest sourced from reference TRBV5-4 and TRBJ2-2, is ETGVTQSPTHLIKTRGQQVTLRCSSQSGHNTVSWYQQALGQGPQFIFQYYREEENGRGNFPPRFSGLQFPNYSSELNVNALELDDSALYLCASSLSNSGELFFGEGSRLTVL.

V gene TRBV13 combines with J gene TRBJ2-5; D unresolved. The CDR3 extends over 11 amino acids. Germline V lookup: CDR1 PRHDT, CDR2 FYEKMQ (reference sequence). Trimming stripped 1 base from V and 5 bases from J, with 2 bases between. The CDR3 protein is CASSLDETQYF. In DNA, the CDR3 is TGTGCCAGCAGCTTAGACGAGACCCAGTACTTC.

This clone showed up just a few times. The chain couples TRBV6-5 to TRBJ1-2; possible D gene TRBD1, 5 bases. The V gene lost 7 bases and the J gene lost 8 bases, with 20 bases spanning the gap. Germline CDR1 and CDR2: MNHEY and SVGAGI. The CDR3 is 14 residues long. As DNA, the CDR3 is TGTGCCAGCACCTTGGGACCCTCTATAGGGGGCTACACCTTC. Protein sequence: CASTLGPSIGGYTF.

The genes are TRBV14 and TRBJ1-2; tentatively, D is TRBD1 (5 bases). Germline CDR1 SGHDN, CDR2 FVKESK. The CDR3 loop spans 14 amino acids. Trimming took 1 base from V and 4 from J, leaving 10 bases between them. CDR3 amino acids: CASSQAAGLYGYTF. The CDR3 nucleotides are TGTGCCAGCAGCCAAGCGGCAGGGCTCTATGGCTACACCTTC.

The chain combines TRBV5-1 with TRBJ1-1, with 7 bases lining up with TRBD1. CDR1 SGHRS and CDR2 YFSETQ come from the germline V gene. The V gene end was trimmed by 4 bases and the J gene end by 3 bases; junction bases not matched to a gene: 6. The CDR3 runs 14 residues. This CDR3 reads CASSGRDSYTEAFF. As DNA, the CDR3 is TGCGCCAGCAGCGGCCGGGACAGCTACACTGAAGCTTTCTTT.

The gene calls are TRBV7-9 and TRBJ2-7, with 11 bases fitting TRBD2. CDR3 size: 15 residues. Germline V lookup: CDR1 SEHNR, CDR2 FQNEAQ (reference sequence). V was pared by 3 bases and J by 2 bases, with 3 bases of the junction left unmatched. For the CDR3, the DNA is TGTGCCAGCAGCTTGGTAGCGGGAGGGGCCTACGAGCAGTACGTC. It translates to CASSLVAGGAYEQYV.

V gene TRBV7-8 combines with J gene TRBJ2-1, with TRBD2 matching over 9 bases. With 5 bases clipped from V and 2 bases from J, the junction kept 16 bases outside the gene matches. CDR3 size: 19 residues. Germline CDR1 SGHVS, CDR2 FQNEAQ. Here the CDR3 DNA reads TGTGCCAGCAGCCCACAAAGGATACTGGCGGGGGGGACCTACAATGAGCAGTTCTTC. It specifies CASSPQRILAGGTYNEQFF.

This chain uses TRBV5-1 with TRBJ2-7; 8 bases fit TRBD2. The CDR3 is made up of 17 amino acids. Germline lookup yields CDR1 SGHRS and CDR2 YFSETQ. After removal of 1 base from V and 5 bases from J, the junction contained 14 bases not matched to a gene. The CDR3 region has the DNA TGCGCCAGCAGCTTGTATCCCGGGGGGGCTGGGGCTGACGAGCAGTACTTC. Its translation: CASSLYPGGAGADEQYF.

The V gene is TRBV2, the J gene TRBJ1-2; 7 positions match TRBD1. V trimming: 6 bases; J trimming: 5 bases; junction bases outside the gene matches: 12. The germline gives CDR1 SNHLY, CDR2 FYNNEI. CDR3 length: 15 residues. The CDR3 DNA reads TGTGCCAGCAGACCGACAACAGGGGACTCGTATGGCTACACCTTC. Translated, it gives CASRPTTGDSYGYTF.

The V call is TRBV21-1, the J call TRBJ1-4. TRBV21-1 is a pseudogene locus. This CDR3 contains 16 residues. The CDR3 loop is CASSPKKGRSNEKLFF. The CDR3 region has the DNA TGTGCCAGCAGCCCAAAGAAGGGACGGAGTAATGAAAAACTGTTTTTT.

V usage is TRBV7-2 and J usage is TRBJ1-5; D may be TRBD1 (5 bases). The V gene lost 1 base and the J gene lost 5 bases, with 9 bases spanning the gap. The CDR3 covers 14 residues. Germline CDR1 reads SGHTA; CDR2 reads FQGNSA. The CDR3 DNA sequence: TGTGCCAGCAGCTTAGTGCGGGGGGATCAGCCCCAGCATTTT. This encodes CASSLVRGDQPQHF.

The gene calls are TRBV30 and TRBJ1-1; 11 bases are shared with TRBD1. Germline trimming cut 2 bases from V and 5 bases from J; bases unmatched to any gene: 13. The CDR3 runs to 17 residues. The germline gives CDR1 GTSNPN, CDR2 SVGIG (reference sequence). The CDR3 reads CAWSYKRRTGGETEAFF. DNA of the CDR3: TGTGCCTGGAGTTATAAAAGGAGGACAGGGGGCGAGACTGAAGCTTTCTTT.

The CDR3 DNA sequence: TGTGCCAGCAGCGAGCGGGGGAGCTCCTACAATGAGCAGTTCTTC. Translation: CASSERGSSYNEQFF. The rearrangement uses TRBV9 and TRBJ2-1; TRBD2 matches 8 bases. The germline gives CDR1 SGDLS, CDR2 YYNGEE. Trimming removed 3 bases from V and 0 bases from J; junction bases left unmatched: 2. CDR3 length: 15 residues.

The rearrangement joins TRBV5-4 to TRBJ2-5; a possible D gene is TRBD1 (5 bases). The germline V gene has CDR1 SGHNT and CDR2 YYREEE (reference sequence). Trimming removed 3 bases from V and 1 base from J, with 16 bases in between. CDR3 length: 16 amino acids. The CDR3 sequence: CASSSNPQGSQETQYF. CDR3 nucleotide sequence: TGTGCCAGCAGCTCCAACCCCCAGGGAAGCCAAGAGACCCAGTACTTC.

The V and J genes are TRBV6-2 or TRBV6-3 and TRBJ1-2; D call uncertain. Trimming removed 3 bases from V and 7 bases from J, with 9 bases in between. CDR1 is MNHEY, CDR2 SVGEGT, per germline. This CDR3 comprises 12 residues. Here the CDR3 DNA reads TGTGCCAGCAGTTATTCAGCGAGTGGCTACACCTTC. This translates into CASSYSASGYTF.

This chain joins TRBV3-1 (or the pseudogene TRBV3-2) and TRBJ1-6; D is ambiguous. Per germline, CDR1 LGHDT and CDR2 YNNKEL (reference sequence). The CDR3 runs to 12 residues. Trimming removed 4 bases from V and 18 bases from J, with 16 bases in between. Here the CDR3 reads CASSLAGDNGHF. For the CDR3, the DNA is TGTGCCAGCAGCCTAGCCGGTGACAACGGCCACTTT.

This chain connects TRBV3-1 (or the pseudogene TRBV3-2) to TRBJ1-6; 7 bases line up with TRBD1. The CDR3 sequence is 14 residues long. The germline CDR1 and CDR2 sequences are LGHDT and YNNKEL (reference sequence). V dropped 4 bases and J dropped 8; count of bases not matched to a gene: 5. This CDR3 is CASSPGTDYSPLHF. The CDR3 DNA sequence: TGTGCCAGCAGCCCTGGGACAGACTATTCACCCCTCCACTTT.

V and J are TRBV4-1 and TRBJ2-7; D possibly corresponds to TRBD1 (6 bases). The germline gives CDR1 MGHRA, CDR2 YSYEKL. This CDR3 contains 19 residues. Between the trimmed V and J ends, which lost 2 bases and 3 bases, there was a span of 26 bases. The CDR3 coding sequence is TGCGCCAGCAGCCAAAGGACAGCCTGGGGAGAGGCTACGGGCTACGAGCAGTACTTC. Protein sequence: CASSQRTAWGEATGYEQYF.

J is TRBJ2-4 and V is TRBV5-1; D unresolved. Deletions cut 0 bases from V and 4 bases from J, with 5 bases between. The CDR3 consists of 13 residues. Germline CDR1 SGHRS, CDR2 YFSETQ. CDR3 sequence (DNA): TGCGCCAGCAGCTTGGGAGATAAAAACATTCAGTACTTC. Translating it yields CASSLGDKNIQYF.

The V gene is TRBV4-2, the J gene TRBJ1-1; D is unresolved. V lost 0 bases and J 2 bases, leaving 16 bases between the germline ends. The germline gives CDR1 LGHNA, CDR2 YNFKEQ. This CDR3 contains 17 residues. In DNA form, the CDR3 reads TGTGCCAGCAGCCAAGATATACGGTTGCTGGTTAACACTGAAGCTTTCTTT. Translated, it gives CASSQDIRLLVNTEAFF.

The V gene is TRBV5-1, the J gene TRBJ2-3; D is unresolved. V was trimmed by 4 bases and J by 4 bases, leaving 4 bases between them. CDR1 and CDR2 from the germline V gene are SGHRS and YFSETQ. The CDR3 is 11 residues long. The CDR3 DNA sequence: TGCGCCAGCAGCATGTCAGATACGCAGTATTTT. Its translation is CASSMSDTQYF.

The chain links TRBV28 to TRBJ2-3; D is ambiguous. V was cut by 5 bases and J by 2 bases, with 8 bases left in between. The CDR3 totals 13 residues. Germline CDR1 and CDR2: MDHEN and SYDVKM. CDR3 nucleotides: TGTGCCAGCAGTCCCCAGAACACAGATACGCAGTATTTT. The encoded protein is CASSPQNTDTQYF.

The V gene is TRBV5-5, the J gene TRBJ1-1; D uncertain. Germline V gene data show CDR1 as SGHKS and CDR2 as YYEKEE (reference sequence). V gave up 0 bases and J gave up 2 bases, with 5 bases separating them. This CDR3 region has 13 residues. CDR3 amino acids: CASSLAANTEAFF. CDR3 nucleotides: TGTGCCAGCAGCTTGGCGGCAAACACTGAAGCTTTCTTT.

This rearrangement joins TRBV18 to TRBJ2-2; tentatively, D is TRBD1 (5 bases). The V gene lost 4 bases and the J gene lost 1 base, with 7 bases spanning the gap. The CDR3 is 14 amino acids. CDR1 and CDR2 (germline): KGHSH, LQKENI. In DNA form, the CDR3 reads TGTGCCAGCTCACTGGGGCGGAACACCGGGGAGCTGTTTTTT. It encodes CASSLGRNTGELFF.

J is TRBJ2-1 and V is TRBV19, with a tentative D call TRBD1 (6 bases). The CDR3 extends over 15 amino acids. Germline V gene sequence: CDR1 LNHDA, CDR2 SQIVND (reference sequence). The V and J ends lost 6 bases and 7 bases respectively, with 19 bases between them. DNA for the CDR3: TGTGCCAGTAGCGCCCAAACAGGGAATTGGAATGAGCAGTTCTTC. Its protein is CASSAQTGNWNEQFF.

This chain connects TRBV24-1 to TRBJ2-1; no clear D gene. Between the trimmed V and J ends, which lost 0 bases and 0 bases, there was a span of 11 bases. The CDR3 covers 17 residues. Germline CDR1 and CDR2: KGHDR and SFDVKD. CDR3 bases: TGTGCCACCAGTGATTTGATTGTACTGAGCTCCTACAATGAGCAGTTCTTC. Its translation is CATSDLIVLSSYNEQFF.

The CDR3 here is CASRSGRGKVWANVLTF. For the CDR3, the DNA is TGTGCCAGCAGGAGCGGTCGGGGAAAAGTATGGGCCAACGTCCTGACTTTC. V and J are TRBV25-1 and TRBJ2-6, with a tentative D call TRBD2 (5 bases). Germline V gives CDR1 MGHDK, CDR2 SYGVNS. V was clipped by 6 bases and J by 5 bases, with 20 bases between them. The CDR3 runs to 17 residues.

The genes are TRBV30 and TRBJ2-7; no clear D. Trimming removed 0 bases from V and 8 bases from J, with 11 bases in between. This CDR3 contains 12 residues. Germline V gene lookup returns CDR1 GTSNPN and CDR2 SVGIG (reference sequence). CDR3 amino acids: CAWSVQTAQQYF. Here the CDR3 DNA reads TGTGCCTGGAGTGTACAAACCGCGCAGCAGTACTTC. The full variable domain, its missing parts supplied by reference TRBV30 and TRBJ2-7, is SQTIHQWPATLVQPVGSPLSLECTVEGTSNPNLYWYRQAAGRGLQLLFYSVGIGQISSEVPQNLSASRPQDRQFILSSKKLLLSDSGFYLCAWSVQTAQQYFGPGTRLTVT.

CDR3 sequence reads: CASRSGQGPSNYGYTF. In DNA form, the CDR3 reads TGCGCCAGCAGAAGTGGACAGGGCCCCTCTAACTATGGCTACACCTTC. This chain links TRBV5-1 with TRBJ1-2; 8 bases fit TRBD1. The CDR3 spans 16 residues. Germline-derived CDR1 and CDR2 are SGHRS and YFSETQ. V trimming: 5 bases; J trimming: 0 bases; junction bases outside the gene matches: 9.

V is TRBV7-9 and J is TRBJ2-6; D might be TRBD1 or TRBD2, each matching 5 bases. CDR1 is SEHNR, CDR2 FQNEAQ, per germline (reference sequence). Trimming shortened V by 4 bases and J by 0 bases, and 13 bases separated the two germline ends. The CDR3 is made up of 17 amino acids. The CDR3 bases are TGTGCCAGCAGCTCCCCGGGACGGAGCTCTGGGGCCAACGTCCTGACTTTC. As protein: CASSSPGRSSGANVLTF.